A single sample gave rise to the 12 T cell receptor beta chains below, sequenced in a study of shared clonotypes between healthy human individuals. Repertoires were generated with immunoSEQ multiplex PCR, while TCRdb's copy carries only in-frame clones and drops some. The sample yields 1,500,000 or so clones, 98% to 99% seen once. Sequencing was done on a sample of naive CD4+ T cells sorted from blood. As for subset: CD45RA+ positively selected. Receptors originate from a man between 25 and 39 years old in good health.

The V call is TRBV29-1, the J call TRBJ2-7; the D gene is possibly TRBD2 (5 bases). The CDR3 extends over 15 amino acids. Between the trimmed V and J ends, which lost 6 bases and 6 bases, there was a span of 24 bases. Per germline, CDR1 SQVTM and CDR2 ANQGSEA. CDR3 nucleotides: TGCAGCGTCCGGGTGTGGCTAGCTTCCGGCGGCGAGCAGTACTTC. Its translation: CSVRVWLASGGEQYF.

The rearrangement joins TRBV14 to TRBJ1-2, with 8 bases lining up with TRBD1. This CDR3 contains 13 residues. V dropped 6 bases and J dropped 3; count of bases not matched to a gene: 3. Germline V lookup: CDR1 SGHDN, CDR2 FVKESK. The CDR3 here is CASSPDRDYGYTF. As DNA, the CDR3 is TGTGCCAGCAGTCCGGACAGGGACTATGGCTACACCTTC.

The rearrangement uses TRBV5-4 and TRBJ2-7; D is perhaps TRBD1 (5 bases). CDR1 and CDR2 from the germline V gene are SGHNT and YYREEE (reference sequence). This CDR3 contains 13 residues. Trimming stripped 4 bases from V and 5 bases from J, with 13 bases between. The CDR3 loop reads CASSLIGANEQYF. Written as DNA, the CDR3 is TGTGCCAGCAGCCTGATAGGGGCCAACGAGCAGTACTTC.

This clone was seen just once. Other DNA sequences within the sample encode an identical CDR3. The chain employs TRBV7-9 and TRBJ1-1, with no clear D. The CDR3 has 13 amino acids. CDR1 SEHNR and CDR2 FQNEAQ come from the germline V gene (reference sequence). The V end was cut by 2 bases, the J end by 0 bases, with 4 bases between. The CDR3 DNA reads TGTGCCAGCAGCTTATCGTTGAACACTGAAGCTTTCTTT. This gives the protein CASSLSLNTEAFF.

The chain carries TRBV10-3 and TRBJ1-5; D is possibly TRBD1 (6 bases). Germline CDR1 reads ENHRY; CDR2 reads SYGVKD. This CDR3 spans 14 amino acids. V was clipped by 4 bases and J by 4 bases, with 11 bases between them. The CDR3 sequence is CAISARQENQPQHF. The CDR3, as DNA: TGTGCCATCAGTGCACGACAGGAGAATCAGCCCCAGCATTTT.

V is TRBV19 and J is TRBJ2-1; D remains ambiguous. The germline gives CDR1 LNHDA, CDR2 SQIVND (reference sequence). The CDR3 length is 13 residues. The V gene lost 0 bases and the J gene lost 9 bases, with 9 bases spanning the gap. CDR3 sequence: CASSIDLMGEQFF. The CDR3 region has the DNA TGTGCCAGTAGTATAGATTTAATGGGTGAGCAGTTCTTC. The variable domain in full, with the rest retrieved from reference TRBV19 and TRBJ2-1, is DGGITQSPKYLFRKEGQNVTLSCEQNLNHDAMYWYRQDPGQGLRLIYYSQIVNDFQKGDIAEGYSVSREKKESFPLTVTSAQKNPTAFYLCASSIDLMGEQFFGPGTRLTVL.

This clone was observed once. V and J are TRBV9 and TRBJ1-4; D unresolved. Germline loops: CDR1 SGDLS, CDR2 YYNGEE. The ends were cut back, 3 bases at V and 7 bases at J, with 10 bases in the middle. The CDR3 loop spans 13 amino acids. The CDR3 sequence: CASSAGLGEKLFF. DNA of the CDR3: TGTGCCAGCAGCGCCGGTCTCGGTGAAAAACTGTTTTTT.

The chain recombines TRBV9 with TRBJ2-1; 8 bases fit TRBD2. CDR3 length equals 14 residues. V shed 7 bases, J shed 7 bases, and the junction held 10 bases outside the gene matches. CDR1 is SGDLS and CDR2 is YYNGEE in the germline V gene. CDR3 bases: TGTGCCAGCGTTCCGGGACTAGTAGGGAATGAGCAGTTCTTC. Translated, it gives CASVPGLVGNEQFF. Full variable domain (remainder filled in from reference TRBV9 and TRBJ2-1): DSGVTQTPKHLITATGQRVTLRCSPRSGDLSVYWYQQSLDQGLQFLIQYYNGEERAKGNILERFSAQQFPDLHSELNLSSLELGDSALYFCASVPGLVGNEQFFGPGTRLTVL.

The chain has TRBV29-1 and TRBJ2-7; perhaps TRBD1 as D (5 bases). The CDR3 is 13 amino acids. Trimming removed 0 bases from V and 5 bases from J, with 11 bases in between. CDR1 and CDR2 (germline): SQVTM, ANQGSEA. CDR3 region: CSVEEQVPHEQYF. CDR3 nucleotides: TGCAGCGTTGAAGAACAGGTTCCCCACGAGCAGTACTTC.

The chain carries TRBV19 and TRBJ1-5; D is ambiguous. The length of the CDR3 is 16 residues. From germline, CDR1 is LNHDA and CDR2 SQIVND (reference sequence). V dropped 4 bases and J dropped 2 bases, with 15 bases sitting between them. The CDR3 DNA is TGTGCCAGTAGTACTGGGGTAATCAAGGGCAATCAGCCCCAGCATTTT. Translating it yields CASSTGVIKGNQPQHF.

V is TRBV5-1 and J is TRBJ2-1; 15 nucleotides align to TRBD2. The CDR3 loop spans 17 amino acids. Per the germline V gene, CDR1 is SGHRS and CDR2 is YFSETQ. V shed 4 bases, J shed 6 bases, and the junction held 8 bases outside the gene matches. The CDR3 DNA is TGCGCCAGCAGCCTAGTAATGGGACTAGCGGGAGGCAATGAGCAGTTCTTC. This encodes CASSLVMGLAGGNEQFF.

The chain combines TRBV6-5 with TRBJ2-1, with 9 bases identical to TRBD2. The CDR3 length is 13 residues. Germline CDR1 is MNHEY and CDR2 is SVGAGI. V was pared by 5 bases and J by 9 bases, with 5 bases of the junction left unmatched. The CDR3, as DNA: TGTGCCAGCAGTCTGGGGACTAGCAGTGAGCAGTTCTTC. This gives the protein CASSLGTSSEQFF.